The 7 T cell receptor beta chains below were found in one sample sequenced in a study of blood T cell repertoires in COVID-19. The data were produced by immunoSEQ multiplex PCR, yet TCRdb's version contains in-frame clones alone and is incomplete. Of about 100,000 clones in the sample, about 90% were seen once. Sequencing was performed on peripheral blood. Every receptor here comes from a man aged 25-45 years in a cohort sampled during active COVID-19.

The chain recombines TRBV9 with TRBJ2-7; D is uncertain. Germline V gene data show CDR1 as SGDLS and CDR2 as YYNGEE. The CDR3 has 13 residues. Trimming cost V 0 bases and J 2 bases, with 6 bases left between them. This CDR3 is CASSVAPAYEQYF. For the CDR3, the DNA is TGTGCCAGCAGCGTAGCCCCAGCCTACGAGCAGTACTTC.

This chain connects TRBV7-8 to TRBJ2-7; 8 positions agree with TRBD1. V was pared by 5 bases and J by 2 bases, with 8 bases of the junction left unmatched. CDR3 length: 15 amino acids. Germline CDR1 is SGHVS and CDR2 is FQNEAQ. The CDR3 loop is CASSPRQGITYEQYF. CDR3 bases: TGTGCCAGCAGCCCAAGACAGGGGATCACCTACGAGCAGTACTTC.

V gene TRBV27 combines with J gene TRBJ2-5, with 11 bases aligning to TRBD1. Looked up from germline, CDR1 is MNHEY and CDR2 is SMNVEV (reference sequence). This CDR3 is built from 14 residues. The J segment lost 4 bases and the V segment lost 5 bases, leaving 3 bases of the junction unmatched. The CDR3 region is CASSGGTGGETQYF. The DNA of the CDR3 is TGTGCCAGCAGTGGGGGGACAGGGGGAGAGACCCAGTACTTC.

The chain carries TRBV19 and TRBJ2-5, with a tentative D call TRBD2 (6 bases). V was shortened by 5 bases and J by 5 bases, with 18 bases between the two germline ends. The V gene's germline CDR1 is LNHDA and CDR2 SQIVND (reference sequence). The CDR3 has 15 amino acids. CDR3 sequence: CASSLRDSRAETQYF. CDR3 coding DNA: TGTGCCAGTAGTCTTCGGGACTCGCGAGCGGAGACCCAGTACTTC.

The gene calls are TRBV24-1 and TRBJ2-7; TRBD1 matches at 9 bases. The CDR3 spans 14 residues. Germline V gene sequence: CDR1 KGHDR, CDR2 SFDVKD. J was trimmed by 2 bases and V by 4 bases; bases with no gene match: 2. For the CDR3, the DNA is TGTGCCACCAGTGACGGGACAGGGCCCTACGAGCAGTACTTC. This codes for CATSDGTGPYEQYF.

The chain uses TRBV5-1 and TRBJ2-5, with TRBD1 matching over 9 bases. Trimming removed 3 bases from V and 3 bases from J; junction bases left unmatched: 3. Germline CDR1 SGHRS, CDR2 YFSETQ. This CDR3 has 14 amino acids. The chain's CDR3 is CASSSDRGEETQYF. CDR3 bases: TGCGCCAGCAGCTCGGACAGGGGAGAAGAGACCCAGTACTTC.

CDR3: CASSSRTGEYEQYF. The DNA for the CDR3 is TGCGCCAGCAGCTCCAGAACAGGGGAATACGAGCAGTACTTC. The J gene is TRBJ2-7, the V gene TRBV5-1, with 7 bases identical to TRBD1. Germline trimming cut 3 bases from V and 4 bases from J; bases unmatched to any gene: 7. Germline-derived CDR1 and CDR2 are SGHRS and YFSETQ. The CDR3 extends over 14 amino acids.